This T cell receptor beta chain was documented in a study of blood T cell repertoires in COVID-19. The overall study: Samples representing acute and convalescent COVID-19 were sourced from the United States, Italy and Spain. PBMCs, B-cell-depleted T cells, or T cells provided the cDNA or gDNA that made up the material.

The germline V and J ends were trimmed by 4 bases and 5 bases, with 18 bases remaining between them. The CDR3 totals 14 residues. Germline-derived CDR1 and CDR2 are GTSNPN and SVGIG (reference sequence). Using immunoSEQ multiplex PCR, the repertoire was profiled, and TCRdb retains in-frame clones only, with some absent. The sample lists some 170,000 clones, over 70% occurring once. The origin of this receptor is a woman aged 80 or over with active or convalescent COVID-19. The chain combines TRBV30 with TRBJ2-7; D gene uncertain. Sequencing was done on a sample of peripheral blood. CDR3 sequence (DNA): TGTGCCTGGACCCTATCTTTAACCCACGACGAGCAGTACTTC. This gives the protein CAWTLSLTHDEQYF.